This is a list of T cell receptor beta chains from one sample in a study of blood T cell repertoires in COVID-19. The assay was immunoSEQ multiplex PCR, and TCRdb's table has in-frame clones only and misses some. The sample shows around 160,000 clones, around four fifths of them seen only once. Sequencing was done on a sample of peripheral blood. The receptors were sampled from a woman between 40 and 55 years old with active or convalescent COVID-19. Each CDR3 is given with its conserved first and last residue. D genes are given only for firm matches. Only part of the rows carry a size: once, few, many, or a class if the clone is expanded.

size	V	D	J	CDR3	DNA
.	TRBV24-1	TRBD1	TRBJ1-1	CATSASTGWGTEAFF	TGTGCCACCAGTGCTTCGACAGGGTGGGGCACTGAAGCTTTCTTT
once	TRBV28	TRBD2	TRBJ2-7	CASSELAGSSYEQYF	TGTGCCAGCAGTGAGCTAGCGGGGTCCTCCTACGAGCAGTACTTC
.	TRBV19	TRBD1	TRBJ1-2	CASSTRTGTGGANYGYTF	TGTGCCAGTAGTACCAGAACCGGGACAGGGGGAGCTAACTATGGCTACACCTTC
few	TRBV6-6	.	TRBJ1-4	CASRQGDGPSNEKLFF	TGTGCCAGCAGACAGGGAGACGGGCCCTCTAATGAAAAACTGTTTTTT
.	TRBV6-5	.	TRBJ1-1	CASSYGRVNTEAFF	TGTGCCAGCAGTTACGGGCGGGTGAACACTGAAGCTTTCTTT
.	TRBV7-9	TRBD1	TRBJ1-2	CASSLAGQGAAGYTF	TGTGCCAGCAGCTTAGCGGGACAGGGGGCAGCTGGCTACACCTTC
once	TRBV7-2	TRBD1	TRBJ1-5	CASSTRTGSGNQPQHF	TGTGCCAGCAGCACAAGGACAGGGTCGGGCAATCAGCCCCAGCATTTT
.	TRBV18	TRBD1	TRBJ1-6	CASSPGQANSPLHF	TGTGCCAGCTCACCGGGACAGGCTAATTCACCCCTCCACTTT
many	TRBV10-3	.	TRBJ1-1	CAISEAGDEAFF	TGTGCCATCAGTGAGGCAGGGGATGAAGCTTTCTTT
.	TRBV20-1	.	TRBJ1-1	CSATGGAEAFF	TGCAGTGCTACTGGGGGGGCTGAAGCTTTCTTT
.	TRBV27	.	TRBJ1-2	CASSLSGGAAYGYTF	TGTGCCAGCAGTTTATCAGGGGGGGCGGCGTATGGCTACACCTTC
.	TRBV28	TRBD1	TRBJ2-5	CASSLGQGVAQETQYF	TGTGCCAGCAGTTTGGGGCAGGGGGTGGCCCAAGAGACCCAGTACTTC
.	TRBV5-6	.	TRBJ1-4	CASSSTRQSLNEKLFF	TGTGCCAGCAGCTCCACCCGCCAGTCTCTTAATGAAAAACTGTTTTTT
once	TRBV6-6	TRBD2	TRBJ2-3	CASMDSGRGADTQYF	TGTGCCAGCATGGATAGCGGGAGAGGGGCAGATACGCAGTATTTT
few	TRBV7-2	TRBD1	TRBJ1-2	CASSSWDRGNYGYTF	TGTGCCAGCAGCTCGTGGGACAGGGGGAACTATGGCTACACCTTC
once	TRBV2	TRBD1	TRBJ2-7	CASSVDRAQGEQYF	TGTGCCAGCAGTGTGGACAGGGCCCAGGGGGAGCAGTACTTC
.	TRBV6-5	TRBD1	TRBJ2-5	CASSFDRVTQETQYF	TGTGCCAGCAGTTTCGACAGGGTTACCCAAGAGACCCAGTACTTC
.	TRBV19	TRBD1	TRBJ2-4	CASRPSGTGVDITKNIQYF	TGTGCCAGTAGGCCATCCGGGACAGGGGTCGATATAACCAAAAACATTCAGTACTTC
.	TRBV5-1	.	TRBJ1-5	CASSLAGQPQHF	TGCGCCAGCAGCTTGGCGGGTCAGCCCCAGCATTTT
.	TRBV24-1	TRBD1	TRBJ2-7	CATSDSRGQGEQYF	TGTGCCACCAGTGATTCCAGGGGACAGGGCGAGCAGTACTTC
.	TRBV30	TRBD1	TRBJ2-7	CAWSVSGGEQYF	TGTGCCTGGAGTGTATCAGGGGGCGAGCAGTACTTC
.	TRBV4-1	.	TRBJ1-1	CASSRTGERTEAFF	TGCGCCAGCAGTCGTACAGGTGAACGGACTGAAGCTTTCTTT
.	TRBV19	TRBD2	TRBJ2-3	CASSERLAGVPRLF	TGTGCCAGTAGTGAGAGATTAGCGGGGGTACCCCGACTTTTT
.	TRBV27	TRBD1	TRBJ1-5	CASSLTGGNQPQHF	TGTGCCAGCAGCCTTACAGGGGGCAATCAGCCCCAGCATTTT
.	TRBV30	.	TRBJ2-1	CAWYSGNEQFF	TGTGCCTGGTATTCAGGGAATGAGCAGTTCTTC
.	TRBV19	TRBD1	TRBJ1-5	CASSKGGQGNQPQHF	TGTGCCAGTAGCAAGGGGGGACAGGGGAATCAGCCCCAGCATTTT
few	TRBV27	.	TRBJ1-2	CASSLSIRSPEDGYTF	TGTGCCAGCAGTCTATCTATCCGCAGCCCCGAGGATGGCTACACCTTC
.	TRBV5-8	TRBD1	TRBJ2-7	CASSLGPGTGGSYEQYF	TGTGCCAGCAGCTTGGGACCCGGGACAGGGGGCTCCTACGAGCAGTACTTC
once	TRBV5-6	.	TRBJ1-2	CASSLERVSANYGYTF	TGTGCCAGCAGCTTGGAGAGGGTTTCAGCTAACTATGGCTACACCTTC
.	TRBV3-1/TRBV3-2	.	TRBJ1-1	CASSQAVRGEAFF	TGTGCCAGCAGCCAAGCCGTACGAGGTGAAGCTTTCTTT
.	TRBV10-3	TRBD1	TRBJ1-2	CAISESGQGHTF	TGTGCCATCAGTGAGTCTGGACAGGGACACACCTTC
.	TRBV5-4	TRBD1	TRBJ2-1	CASSSETGTGVNNEQFF	TGTGCCAGCAGCTCCGAGACCGGGACAGGGGTGAACAATGAGCAGTTCTTC
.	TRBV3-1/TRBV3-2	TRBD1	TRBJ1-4	CASSPYRGPNEKLFF	TGTGCCAGCAGCCCCTACAGGGGCCCTAATGAAAAACTGTTTTTT
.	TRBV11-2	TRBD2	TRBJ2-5	CASSLRERTSMQTQYF	TGTGCCAGCAGCTTACGGGAGAGGACTAGCATGCAGACCCAGTACTTC
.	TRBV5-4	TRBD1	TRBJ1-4	CASRPTDRGNEKLFF	TGTGCCAGCAGACCCACGGACAGGGGGAATGAAAAACTGTTTTTT
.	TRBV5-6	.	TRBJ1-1	CASSSRQAGPGAFF	TGTGCCAGCAGCTCGCGACAGGCGGGCCCTGGAGCTTTCTTT
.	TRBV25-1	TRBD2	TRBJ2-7	CAIPRTSDYEQYF	TGTGCCATCCCCAGGACTAGCGACTACGAGCAGTACTTC
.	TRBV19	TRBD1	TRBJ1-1	CASSLGDRGLMNTEAFF	TGTGCCAGTAGTCTAGGGGACAGGGGGCTAATGAACACTGAAGCTTTCTTT
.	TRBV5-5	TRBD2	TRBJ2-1	CASSVAGGPYNEQFF	TGTGCCAGCAGCGTAGCGGGAGGCCCATACAATGAGCAGTTCTTC
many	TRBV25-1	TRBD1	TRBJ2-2	CASSEGTGDTGELFF	TGTGCCAGCAGTGAAGGGACAGGGGACACCGGGGAGCTGTTTTTT
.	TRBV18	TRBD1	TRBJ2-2	CASSPRSGTGGTGELFF	TGTGCCAGCTCACCACGATCCGGGACAGGGGGTACCGGGGAGCTGTTTTTT
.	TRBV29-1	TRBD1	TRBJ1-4	CSATGTGGEKLFF	TGCAGCGCCACCGGGACAGGGGGTGAAAAACTGTTTTTT
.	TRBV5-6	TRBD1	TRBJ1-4	CASSSGQGSEKLFF	TGTGCCAGCAGCTCGGGACAGGGGAGTGAAAAACTGTTTTTT
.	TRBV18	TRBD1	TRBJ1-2	CASSQLPGTASGYTF	TGTGCCAGCTCACAACTACCAGGGACAGCGAGTGGCTACACCTTC
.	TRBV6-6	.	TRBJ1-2	CASSSRYGYTF	TGTGCCAGCAGTTCGCGCTATGGCTACACCTTC
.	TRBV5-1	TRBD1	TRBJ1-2	CASSPGQGFEGYTF	TGCGCCAGCAGCCCGGGACAGGGCTTTGAAGGCTACACCTTC
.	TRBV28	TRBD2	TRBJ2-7	CASSLEGLAGVGEQYF	TGTGCCAGCAGTTTAGAGGGACTAGCGGGAGTGGGGGAGCAGTACTTC
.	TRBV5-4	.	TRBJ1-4	CASSFTTGSNEKLFF	TGTGCCAGCAGCTTTACGACAGGTTCTAATGAAAAACTGTTTTTT
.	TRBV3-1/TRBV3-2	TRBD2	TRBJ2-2	CASSLATSGRISTGELFF	TGTGCCAGCAGCCTAGCGACTAGCGGGAGGATAAGTACCGGGGAGCTGTTTTTT
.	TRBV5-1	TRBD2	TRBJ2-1	CASRSYSGRENNEQFF	TGCGCCAGCAGATCGTATAGCGGGAGAGAAAACAATGAGCAGTTCTTC
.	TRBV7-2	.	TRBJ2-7	CASSWNDLYEQYF	TGTGCCAGCAGCTGGAACGACTTGTACGAGCAGTACTTC
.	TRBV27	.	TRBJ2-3	CASSPPGDTQYF	TGTGCCAGCAGTCCTCCGGGAGATACGCAGTATTTT
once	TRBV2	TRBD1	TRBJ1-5	CASSRTGSNQPQHF	TGTGCCAGCAGTAGGACAGGCAGCAATCAGCCCCAGCATTTT
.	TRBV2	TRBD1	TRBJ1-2	CASSALTGVGGYTF	TGTGCCAGCAGTGCGCTTACAGGGGTTGGTGGCTACACCTTC
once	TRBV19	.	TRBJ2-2	CASSNGRLGPTGELFF	TGTGCCAGTAGTAATGGGCGACTAGGCCCCACCGGGGAGCTGTTTTTT
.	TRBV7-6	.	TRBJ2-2	CASSLWGRGGTGELFF	TGTGCCAGCAGCTTATGGGGTCGGGGAGGAACCGGGGAGCTGTTTTTT